Below are 24 T cell receptor beta chains sequenced from a single sample in a study of shared clonotypes between healthy human individuals. Measured with immunoSEQ multiplex PCR; TCRdb has only the in-frame clones, and not every one. This table holds around 120,000 clones, just over 65% found once. Sequenced input: memory CD8+ T cells sorted from blood. Subset meaning: CD45RO+ cells pooled with CCR7-negative TemRA cells. These receptors originate from a young woman in good health.

V usage is TRBV6-6 and J usage is TRBJ2-1; 7 bases are shared with TRBD1. The CDR3 is 15 residues long. Germline CDR1 MNHNY, CDR2 SVGAGI (reference sequence). Trimming at V came to 7 bases and at J to 0 bases, leaving 6 bases not matched to a gene. CDR3 sequence: CASMRQGDSYNEQFF. The CDR3 nucleotides read TGTGCCAGCATGAGACAGGGTGACTCCTACAATGAGCAGTTCTTC.

The chain has TRBV7-2 and TRBJ2-6, with 7 nucleotides matching TRBD2. Per germline, CDR1 SGHTA and CDR2 FQGNSA. The junction had 4 bases not matched to a gene; V was cut back by 11 bases and J by 0 bases. CDR3 length: 14 residues. CDR3 residues: CASKRDSGANVLTF. DNA of the CDR3: TGTGCCTCGAAGCGGGACTCTGGGGCCAACGTCCTGACTTTC.

The J gene is TRBJ2-2, the V gene TRBV9; 9 bases are a match to TRBD2. Germline V lookup: CDR1 SGDLS, CDR2 YYNGEE. V was clipped by 1 base and J by 6 bases; unmatched bases: 7. This CDR3 is built from 16 residues. For the CDR3, the DNA is TGTGCCAGCAGCGTATTGTGGCGGGAGGGCCCCGGGGAGCTGTTTTTT. It specifies CASSVLWREGPGELFF.

This clone was detected a few times. This chain links TRBV6-6 with TRBJ1-5; D may be TRBD1 (5 bases). The V gene's germline CDR1 is MNHNY and CDR2 SVGAGI (reference sequence). With 5 bases removed from V and 0 bases from J, the gap between germline ends came to 8 bases. The CDR3 loop spans 14 amino acids. The CDR3 DNA sequence: TGTGCCAGCAGTGGGGGGTATAGCAATCAGCCCCAGCATTTT. This encodes CASSGGYSNQPQHF.

This clone was recorded a few times. The J gene is TRBJ2-1, the V gene TRBV5-4; the D gene could be TRBD1 or TRBD2 (5 bases each). V was cut by 0 bases and J by 5 bases, with 21 bases left in between. Per germline, CDR1 SGHNT and CDR2 YYREEE (reference sequence). The CDR3 is made up of 18 amino acids. The CDR3 region has the DNA TGTGCCAGCAGCTTGGTAGGGGACCCTCGGGTCTTTAACAATGAGCAGTTCTTC. This codes for CASSLVGDPRVFNNEQFF.

This clone was seen at least ten times. The chain carries TRBV7-8 and TRBJ2-7; D tentatively fits TRBD1 or TRBD2 (5 bases each). Germline CDR1 SGHVS, CDR2 FQNEAQ. V was trimmed by 2 bases and J by 0 bases, leaving 11 bases between them. The CDR3 is 15 residues long. The CDR3 nucleotides are TGTGCCAGCAGCTTATACCAGGGACCCTCCTACGAGCAGTACTTC. Protein: CASSLYQGPSYEQYF.

This clone showed up just a few times. The sample has other DNA sequences that encode this CDR3 too. The CDR3 reads CASSHSYEQYF. In nucleotides, the CDR3 is TGTGCCAGCAGTCACAGCTACGAGCAGTACTTC. The gene calls are TRBV28 and TRBJ2-7; D uncertain. The V gene lost 5 bases and the J gene lost 3 bases, with 5 bases spanning the gap. Germline-derived CDR1 and CDR2 are MDHEN and SYDVKM. CDR3 length equals 11 residues.

The chain employs TRBV6-6 and TRBJ1-3; no definite D call. CDR1 and CDR2 (germline): MNHNY, SVGAGI (reference sequence). This CDR3 contains 12 residues. Trimming pared 10 bases from V and 0 bases from J, leaving 7 bases between. The CDR3 DNA is TGTGCCATCAGCCGCTCTGGAAACACCATATATTTT. As protein: CAISRSGNTIYF.

The gene calls are TRBV10-3 and TRBJ1-4, with unresolved D. Trimming shortened V by 7 bases and J by 8 bases, and 14 bases separated the two germline ends. The CDR3 covers 13 residues. Germline V gene sequence: CDR1 ENHRY, CDR2 SYGVKD. The CDR3 spells CAIKARAWEKLFF. CDR3 sequence (DNA): TGTGCCATCAAAGCGCGGGCATGGGAAAAACTGTTTTTT.

The chain joins TRBV6-4 to TRBJ1-5; D is ambiguous. Trimming left V 4 bases short and J 8 bases short, with 12 bases between. CDR1 and CDR2 from the germline V gene are MRHNA and SNTAGT. The CDR3 is made up of 13 amino acids. The CDR3 sequence: CASSVNNQEPQHF. CDR3 sequence (DNA): TGTGCCAGCAGTGTGAATAATCAGGAGCCCCAGCATTTT.

This clone was observed at least ten times. This CDR3 reads CASSQDQGDLDYEQYF. CDR3 bases: TGTGCCAGCAGCCAAGATCAGGGGGACCTTGACTACGAGCAGTACTTC. This rearrangement joins TRBV4-2 to TRBJ2-7; 7 bases line up with TRBD1. This CDR3 has 16 amino acids. The germline CDR1 and CDR2 sequences are LGHNA and YNFKEQ. The J segment lost 3 bases and the V segment lost 0 bases, leaving 8 bases of the junction unmatched.

A single count supports this clone. A much bigger clone sits one base away, suggesting this may be a read error. The sample contains more than one DNA sequence encoding this CDR3. This chain joins TRBV28 and TRBJ2-7; no reliable D call. Trimming removed 7 bases at V and 4 bases at J, with 14 bases between. Germline V CDR1 and CDR2: MDHEN, SYDVKM. The CDR3 consists of 13 residues. The CDR3 coding sequence is TGTGCCAGCATATTGGCTAGTGGTTACGAGCAGTACTTC. It is translated as CASILASGYEQYF.

This clone was observed a handful of times. This chain joins TRBV6-1 and TRBJ2-1, with a possible D match to TRBD2 (5 bases). In germline, CDR1 is MNHNS, CDR2 SASEGT. The CDR3 contains 15 residues. V lost 1 base to trimming and J lost 4 bases, with 11 bases between them. The CDR3 bases are TGTGCCAGCAGTGAAGAACTAGGAGGATACAATGAGCAGTTCTTC. Amino acids: CASSEELGGYNEQFF.

V usage is TRBV7-9 and J usage is TRBJ2-2; no clear D. The CDR3 is 12 residues long. Germline V gives CDR1 SEHNR, CDR2 FQNEAQ (reference sequence). The V end lost 3 bases, the J end lost 6 bases, and 5 bases lay between the germline ends. The DNA of the CDR3 is TGTGCCAGCAGCTTCTGGGCCGGGGAGCTGTTTTTT. Its translation: CASSFWAGELFF.

In its sample, this clone was seen many times. This chain joins TRBV6-1 and TRBJ1-2; TRBD1 is a possible D gene (6 bases). The CDR3 length is 14 residues. In germline, CDR1 is MNHNS, CDR2 SASEGT. V gave up 4 bases and J gave up 0 bases, with 9 bases separating them. The CDR3 loop reads CASSGTAPNYGYTF. CDR3 nucleotides: TGTGCCAGCAGTGGGACAGCGCCTAACTATGGCTACACCTTC.

The table lists this clone with many counts. CDR3 coding DNA: TGTGCCAGCAGGGCAAGCCTTAGCAATCAGCCCCAGCATTTT. It specifies CASRASLSNQPQHF. The genes are TRBV28 and TRBJ1-5; the D is unclear. With 6 bases removed from V and 0 bases from J, the gap between germline ends came to 9 bases. There are 14 residues in the CDR3. CDR1 is MDHEN, CDR2 SYDVKM, per germline.

J is TRBJ2-2 and V is TRBV27, with TRBD1 identical over 10 bases. The CDR3 totals 15 residues. The junction had 8 bases not matched to a gene; V was cut back by 6 bases and J by 7 bases. Germline-derived CDR1 and CDR2 are MNHEY and SMNVEV (reference sequence). The CDR3 DNA follows: TGTGCCAGCAGCCGGGACAGGGGACGCGGCGGGGAGCTGTTTTTT. Amino acids: CASSRDRGRGGELFF.

The chain has TRBV28 and TRBJ2-3, with D perhaps matching TRBD2 (5 bases). Trimming stripped 10 bases from V and 2 bases from J, with 22 bases between. CDR3 size: 16 residues. Per germline, CDR1 MDHEN and CDR2 SYDVKM. Written as DNA, the CDR3 is TGTGCCACAGCCGACCGAGCGGAGGCCCTCACAGATACGCAGTATTTT. As protein: CATADRAEALTDTQYF.

The chain combines TRBV6-1 with TRBJ2-2, with TRBD2 matching 11 bases. V was pared by 10 bases and J by 6 bases, with 10 bases of the junction left unmatched. Per the germline V gene, CDR1 is MNHNS and CDR2 is SASEGT. This CDR3 spans 15 amino acids. The CDR3 is CATKGLAVTSGELFF. The CDR3 DNA sequence: TGTGCCACCAAGGGACTAGCGGTCACGTCCGGGGAGCTGTTTTTT.

Only a few counts were recorded for this clone. V usage is TRBV25-1 and J usage is TRBJ2-4; 8 nucleotides match TRBD1. The CDR3 is 15 residues long. V lost 3 bases and J lost 8; bases outside the gene matches: 9. Per the germline V gene, CDR1 is MGHDK and CDR2 is SYGVNS. The CDR3 region is CASSERTGLTDIQYF. The CDR3 DNA is TGTGCCAGCAGTGAGAGGACAGGGTTGACGGACATTCAGTACTTC.

The chain couples TRBV10-2 to TRBJ1-5; D unclear. Per germline, CDR1 WSHSY and CDR2 SAAADI. V was clipped by 4 bases and J by 6 bases, with 7 bases between them. The CDR3 length is 12 residues. CDR3 DNA: TGCGCCAGCAGTGTTCGGTCTCAGCCCCAGCATTTT. Amino acid sequence: CASSVRSQPQHF.

V gene TRBV28 combines with J gene TRBJ1-2; D might be TRBD1 (5 bases). This CDR3 spans 16 amino acids. CDR1 is MDHEN, CDR2 SYDVKM, per germline. V was trimmed by 3 bases and J by 0 bases, leaving 14 bases between them. The CDR3 DNA reads TGTGCCAGCAGTTTTCCACAGGCCCTCACTAACTATGGCTACACCTTC. It encodes CASSFPQALTNYGYTF.

This clone has just a few counts. The chain couples TRBV28 to TRBJ2-5; D may be TRBD1 or TRBD2 (5 bases each). The J call may be incorrect, as the DNA end agrees better with TRBJ2-7. Germline CDR1 is MDHEN and CDR2 is SYDVKM. The CDR3 spans 16 residues. CDR3 region: CASSLLRAGSSYEQYF. In nucleotides, the CDR3 is TGTGCCAGCAGTCTCCTACGGGCAGGGAGCTCCTACGAGCAGTACTTC.

This clone showed up just a few times. The J gene is TRBJ2-7, the V gene TRBV2; either TRBD1 or TRBD2 may fit D (5 bases each). The CDR3 sequence is 12 residues long. Germline CDR1 SNHLY, CDR2 FYNNEI. Trimming removed 4 bases from V and 7 bases from J, with 11 bases in between. As DNA, the CDR3 is TGTGCCAGCAGTGGCAGGGCGGGTGAGCAGTACTTC. Its translation is CASSGRAGEQYF.